This TCR beta chain was recovered during a study of shared clonotypes between healthy human individuals. Looking at the study overall: CD4 naive cells filled three plates per donor, CD4 memory three, CD8 naive two and CD8 memory one.

Everyone who donated was a Caucasian adult who lived in Nashville, Tennessee. CD45RO+ cells plus CCR7-negative CD45RA+ TemRA cells formed CD8 memory. The table came from immunoSEQ multiplex PCR; TCRdb's copy has only in-frame clones and leaves some out. The top ten clones hold 34% of a sample with about 690,000 clones, about 90% of them seen once. Trimming cost V 0 bases and J 7 bases, with 6 bases left between them. Germline-derived CDR1 and CDR2 are SQVTM and ANQGSEA. The length of the CDR3 is 12 residues. The chain recombines TRBV29-1 with TRBJ2-2; no clear D gene. Material: memory CD8+ T cells from PBMCs. The subset was: CD45RO+ cells pooled with CCR7-negative TemRA cells. The clonotype originates from a man younger than 35 in good health. Some clones in this sample may be carry-over from other donors' samples. The CDR3 DNA sequence: TGCAGCGTTGAAGAGACTGTCGGGGAGCTGTTTTTT. Translated: CSVEETVGELFF.